Below are 21 T cell receptor beta chains sequenced from a single sample in a study of blood T cell repertoires in COVID-19. Clones were read by immunoSEQ multiplex PCR, and TCRdb kept only the in-frame ones, dropping some. The data show approximately 300,000 clones, 65% to 85% seen once. Sequenced: peripheral blood. The origin of the receptors is a woman aged 50 to 60 with acute or convalescent COVID-19.

The chain is built from TRBV19 and TRBJ1-2, with a weak D call TRBD1 (6 bases). Germline V lookup: CDR1 LNHDA, CDR2 SQIVND (reference sequence). The V and J ends lost 3 bases and 8 bases respectively, with 16 bases between them. The CDR3 runs 14 residues. The CDR3, as DNA: TGTGCCAGTAGTATTGGCAGGGGAAGCTTAGGCTACACCTTC. This gives the protein CASSIGRGSLGYTF.

The V call is TRBV28, the J call TRBJ1-3; TRBD1 agrees at 7 bases. Trimming cost V 7 bases and J 3 bases; bases outside gene matches: 15. The length of the CDR3 is 17 residues. Germline assignment: CDR1 MDHEN and CDR2 SYDVKM. This CDR3 reads CASITPGQTVYGNTIYF. The CDR3 nucleotides read TGTGCCAGCATCACCCCGGGACAGACTGTCTATGGAAACACCATATATTTT. Filled out from reference TRBV28 and TRBJ1-3, the complete variable domain reads DVKVTQSSRYLVKRTGEKVFLECVQDMDHENMFWYRQDPGLGLRLIYFSYDVKMKEKGDIPEGYSVSREKKERFSLILESASTNQTSMYLCASITPGQTVYGNTIYFGEGSWLTVV.

The chain combines TRBV3-1 (or the pseudogene TRBV3-2) with TRBJ1-2; unclear D gene. The CDR3 extends over 12 amino acids. The germline gives CDR1 LGHDT, CDR2 YNNKEL (reference sequence). Trimming cost V 0 bases and J 8 bases, with 7 bases left between them. The chain's CDR3 is CASSQDGGGYTF. In nucleotides, the CDR3 is TGTGCCAGCAGCCAAGATGGAGGCGGCTACACCTTC.

This clone was seen just once. The chain joins TRBV7-2 to TRBJ2-7; 14 nucleotides align to TRBD2. Trimming took 5 bases from V and 12 from J; bases not matched to a gene: 12. The CDR3 totals 15 residues. Germline V gene sequence: CDR1 SGHTA, CDR2 FQGNSA. As DNA, the CDR3 is TGTGCCAGCAGCCCCCCCTCCGGGACTAGCGGGAGTAGGTACTTC. Encoded protein: CASSPPSGTSGSRYF.

The V gene is TRBV10-3, the J gene TRBJ2-2, with D possibly being TRBD1 (6 bases). V lost 6 bases to trimming and J lost 2 bases, with 10 bases between them. Germline V gene sequence: CDR1 ENHRY, CDR2 SYGVKD. The CDR3 loop spans 14 amino acids. In DNA, the CDR3 is TGTGCCATCAGCTCGGACAGAAACACCGGGGAGCTGTTTTTT. Translated, it gives CAISSDRNTGELFF.

The chain is built from TRBV10-3 and TRBJ2-3; TRBD1 agrees at 9 bases. Unmatched junction bases numbered 5, after V lost 4 bases and J lost 3 bases. In germline, CDR1 is ENHRY, CDR2 SYGVKD. The CDR3 extends over 15 amino acids. In DNA form, the CDR3 reads TGTGCCATCAGTGTGAAGACAGGGGGGACAGATACGCAGTATTTT. This gives the protein CAISVKTGGTDTQYF.

This clone was observed once. The CDR3 DNA sequence: TGTGCCAGCAGCCAAGGAGGACAGGGCCCTGAAAAACTGTTTTTT. Translated: CASSQGGQGPEKLFF. The V and J genes are TRBV4-2 and TRBJ1-4, with 8 bases aligning to TRBD1. J lost 7 bases, V lost 1 base, and 5 bases had no gene match. The CDR3 is 15 amino acids. Germline values: CDR1 LGHNA, CDR2 YNFKEQ.

This clone is a singleton in its sample. The chain has TRBV30 and TRBJ2-7; 10 bases are shared with TRBD2. Germline V gene sequence: CDR1 GTSNPN, CDR2 SVGIG (reference sequence). This CDR3 is built from 15 residues. With V trimmed by 0 bases and J by 4 bases, 6 bases remained unmatched. The CDR3 reads CAWSVSLAGLYEQYF. Here the CDR3 DNA reads TGTGCCTGGAGTGTGTCACTAGCGGGACTTTACGAGCAGTACTTC.

The chain links TRBV11-2 to TRBJ2-7; D is perhaps TRBD1 (5 bases). The CDR3 sequence is 12 residues long. V was clipped by 1 base and J by 7 bases, with 8 bases between them. From germline, CDR1 is SGHAT and CDR2 FQNNGV. DNA for the CDR3: TGTGCCAGCAGCTTAGGGGGCTGGGAGCAGTACGTC. As protein: CASSLGGWEQYV.

The rearrangement links TRBV18 to TRBJ2-7; no firm D call. In germline, CDR1 is KGHSH, CDR2 LQKENI. The CDR3 length is 11 residues. Deletions cut 3 bases from V and 6 bases from J, with 6 bases between. The CDR3 nucleotides read TGTGCCAGCTCACCCGGGTCCGAGCAGTACTTC. Its translation: CASSPGSEQYF.

The rearrangement uses TRBV27 and TRBJ1-2; TRBD1 is a possible D gene (5 bases). Trimming removed 6 bases from V and 4 bases from J, with 15 bases in between. The CDR3 consists of 14 residues. Germline lookup yields CDR1 MNHEY and CDR2 SMNVEV (reference sequence). The CDR3 loop reads CASSPGLTIYGYTF. The CDR3 bases are TGTGCCAGCAGCCCGGGACTCACCATCTATGGCTACACCTTC.

The gene calls are TRBV7-2 and TRBJ1-1; 9 bases map to TRBD1. Trimming cost V 3 bases and J 3 bases; bases outside gene matches: 2. Germline V gene lookup returns CDR1 SGHTA and CDR2 FQGNSA. The CDR3 contains 14 residues. The CDR3 loop reads CASSFRDRDTEAFF. The CDR3 DNA reads as TGTGCCAGCAGCTTCCGGGACAGGGACACTGAAGCTTTCTTT.

The chain couples TRBV21-1 to TRBJ2-1; the table calls TRBD2, which could not be checked here. TRBV21-1 corresponds to a pseudogene. The CDR3 has 14 residues. CDR3 DNA: TGTGCCAGCAGCAAAAGAGGGCCGTCAGCCGAGCAGTTCTTC. Protein product: CASSKRGPSAEQFF.

This chain links TRBV29-1 with TRBJ1-5, with 7 bases aligning to TRBD1. Per the germline V gene, CDR1 is SQVTM and CDR2 is ANQGSEA. CDR3 size: 13 residues. J lost 4 bases, V lost 5 bases, and 5 bases had no gene match. CDR3 sequence reads: CSVSGGSNQPQHF. The CDR3 DNA is TGCAGCGTTTCAGGGGGTTCTAATCAGCCCCAGCATTTT.

This chain joins TRBV10-3 and TRBJ2-5, with TRBD1 as a possible D gene (6 bases). The ends were cut back, 4 bases at V and 7 bases at J, with 13 bases in the middle. The CDR3 totals 13 residues. From germline, CDR1 is ENHRY and CDR2 SYGVKD. Written as DNA, the CDR3 is TGTGCCATCAGTGTCCAGGACAGTGGGACCCAGTACTTC. Its protein product is CAISVQDSGTQYF.

V usage is TRBV3-1 (or the pseudogene TRBV3-2) and J usage is TRBJ2-5, with 9 bases matching TRBD1. In germline, CDR1 is LGHDT, CDR2 YNNKEL (reference sequence). The J segment lost 5 bases and the V segment lost 3 bases, leaving 7 bases of the junction unmatched. This CDR3 is 15 amino acids long. CDR3: CASSQLQGAGETQYF. CDR3 DNA sequence: TGTGCCAGCAGCCAGTTACAGGGGGCCGGGGAGACCCAGTACTTC.

The chain links TRBV27 to TRBJ2-7; 13 bases are a match to TRBD2. CDR1 and CDR2 (germline): MNHEY, SMNVEV (reference sequence). This CDR3 comprises 16 residues. J gave up 3 bases and V 6 bases, and 8 bases lay outside the gene matches. The CDR3 region has the DNA TGTGCCAGCAGCTCCGGACTAGCGGGGGACCTCTACGAGCAGTACGTC. Translation gives CASSSGLAGDLYEQYV.

V usage is TRBV9 and J usage is TRBJ2-3; TRBD2 agrees at 7 bases. The CDR3 extends over 16 amino acids. V shed 3 bases and J 0 bases; nucleotides not matched to a gene: 7. Per germline, CDR1 SGDLS and CDR2 YYNGEE. The CDR3 region has the DNA TGTGCCAGCAGCGAAGCGGGACGGGTTAGCACAGATACGCAGTATTTT. It codes for CASSEAGRVSTDTQYF.

The J gene is TRBJ2-7, the V gene TRBV29-1; TRBD1 matches 8 bases. The CDR3 loop spans 12 amino acids. Losses at the gene ends were 6 bases for V and 5 bases for J; bases not matched to a gene: 6. Germline V gives CDR1 SQVTM, CDR2 ANQGSEA. The chain's CDR3 is CSVTGESNEQYF. The CDR3 DNA reads TGCAGCGTGACAGGGGAGAGCAACGAGCAGTACTTC.

This rearrangement joins TRBV12-3 or TRBV12-4 to TRBJ2-5; D gene unclear. This CDR3 is built from 13 residues. The germline V and J ends were trimmed by 1 base and 4 bases, with 7 bases remaining between them. The CDR3: CASSLGSVETQYF. In nucleotides, the CDR3 is TGTGCCAGCAGTTTAGGCAGTGTAGAGACCCAGTACTTC.

The V gene is TRBV7-2, the J gene TRBJ2-2; possibly TRBD2 for D (5 bases). The germline CDR1 and CDR2 sequences are SGHTA and FQGNSA. V lost 4 bases and J lost 8, with 14 bases in between. The CDR3 length is 14 residues. The CDR3 loop is CASSYRASGGELFF. CDR3 DNA sequence: TGTGCCAGCAGCTACCGGGCCTCGGGAGGGGAGCTGTTTTTT.